This T cell receptor beta chain came from a study of radiotherapy plus CTLA-4 blockade in lung cancer. Study findings and constraints: TCR clones originating in tumors grew in number in blood after radiotherapy plus ipilimumab. Increased serum interferon-beta after radiation also reportedly predicted response strongly.

Trimming cost V 6 bases and J 4 bases; bases outside gene matches: 8. CDR1 is MNHEY, CDR2 SVGAGI, per germline. The CDR3 is 15 residues long. Some clones are missing from TCRdb's copy, which holds only in-frame ones; the method was immunoSEQ multiplex PCR. The sample holds about 97,000 clones, about 70% seen once. Concerning this clone itself: Its antigen is as yet unknown.

The sequence derives from a human donor with non-small cell lung cancer who had a partial response to radiotherapy plus ipilimumab. Some clones in this sample may be carry-over from other donors' samples. The sample consisted of peripheral blood, taken from a patient treated with radiotherapy plus ipilimumab. The V and J genes are TRBV6-5 and TRBJ2-1, with TRBD1 matching 8 bases. As DNA, the CDR3 is TGTGCCAGCAGCAGCGGACAGGGCCATTACAATGAGCAGTTCTTC. Amino acid sequence: CASSSGQGHYNEQFF.